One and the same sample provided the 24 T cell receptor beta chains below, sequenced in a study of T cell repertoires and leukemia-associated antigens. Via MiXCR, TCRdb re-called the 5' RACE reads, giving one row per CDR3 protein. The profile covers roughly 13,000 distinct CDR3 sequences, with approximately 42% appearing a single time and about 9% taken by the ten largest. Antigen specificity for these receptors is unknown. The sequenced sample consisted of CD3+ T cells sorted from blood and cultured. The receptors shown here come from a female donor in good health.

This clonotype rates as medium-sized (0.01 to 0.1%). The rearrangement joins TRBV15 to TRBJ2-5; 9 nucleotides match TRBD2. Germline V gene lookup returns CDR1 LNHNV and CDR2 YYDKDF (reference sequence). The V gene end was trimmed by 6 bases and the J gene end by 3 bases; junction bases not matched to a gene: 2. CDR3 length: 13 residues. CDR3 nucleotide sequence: TGTGCCACCAGTAGCGGGAGAGAAGAGACCCAGTACTTC. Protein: CATSSGREETQYF.

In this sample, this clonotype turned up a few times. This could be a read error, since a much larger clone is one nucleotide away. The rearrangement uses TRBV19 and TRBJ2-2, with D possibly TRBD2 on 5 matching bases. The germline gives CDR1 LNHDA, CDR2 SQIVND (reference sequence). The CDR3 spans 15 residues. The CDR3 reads CASSIEAVVTGELLF. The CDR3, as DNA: TGTGCCAGTAGTATAGAGGCAGTAGTGACCGGGGAGCTGCTTTTT.

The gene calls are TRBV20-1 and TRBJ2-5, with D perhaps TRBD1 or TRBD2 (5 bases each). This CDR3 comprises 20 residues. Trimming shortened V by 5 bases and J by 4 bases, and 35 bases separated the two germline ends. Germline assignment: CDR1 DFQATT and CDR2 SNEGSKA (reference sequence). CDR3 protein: CSAFSLGAAPFVRAPETQYF. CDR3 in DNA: TGCAGTGCTTTCTCGCTCGGGGCTGCTCCCTTTGTTCGTGCACCAGAGACCCAGTACTTC.

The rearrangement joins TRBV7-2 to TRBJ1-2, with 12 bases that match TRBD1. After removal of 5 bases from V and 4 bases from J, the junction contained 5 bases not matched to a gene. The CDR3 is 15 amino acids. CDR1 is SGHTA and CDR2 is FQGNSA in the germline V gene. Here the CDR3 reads CASSSRGQGAYGYTF. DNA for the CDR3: TGTGCCAGCAGCAGCCGGGGACAGGGGGCCTATGGCTACACCTTC.

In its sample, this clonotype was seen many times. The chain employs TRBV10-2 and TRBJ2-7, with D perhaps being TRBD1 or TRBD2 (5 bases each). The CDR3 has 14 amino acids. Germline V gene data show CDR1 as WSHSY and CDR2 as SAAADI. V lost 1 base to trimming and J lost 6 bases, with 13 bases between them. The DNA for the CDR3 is TGCGCCAGCAGTGAGTGGGAAGGGGCGGGCGAGCAGTACTTC. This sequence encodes CASSEWEGAGEQYF.

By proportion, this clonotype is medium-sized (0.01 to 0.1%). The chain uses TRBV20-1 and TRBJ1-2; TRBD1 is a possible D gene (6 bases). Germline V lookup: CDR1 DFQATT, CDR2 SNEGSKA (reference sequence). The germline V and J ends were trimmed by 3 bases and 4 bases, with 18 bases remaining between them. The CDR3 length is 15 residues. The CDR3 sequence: CSASPPDSPSYGYTF. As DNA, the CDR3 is TGCAGTGCTAGTCCTCCGGACAGTCCTTCCTATGGCTACACCTTC.

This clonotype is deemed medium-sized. CDR3 coding DNA: TGTGCCAGCAGTGGGCCTGGGGAGGGCACTGAAGCTTTCTTT. Amino acids: CASSGPGEGTEAFF. The rearrangement joins TRBV28 to TRBJ1-1, with D uncertain. Trimming stripped 5 bases from V and 4 bases from J, with 14 bases between. This CDR3 has 14 residues. Germline CDR1 is MDHEN and CDR2 is SYDVKM. The entire variable domain, with the rest obtained from reference TRBV28 and TRBJ1-1, is as follows: DVKVTQSSRYLVKRTGEKVFLECVQDMDHENMFWYRQDPGLGLRLIYFSYDVKMKEKGDIPEGYSVSREKKERFSLILESASTNQTSMYLCASSGPGEGTEAFFGQGTRLTVV.

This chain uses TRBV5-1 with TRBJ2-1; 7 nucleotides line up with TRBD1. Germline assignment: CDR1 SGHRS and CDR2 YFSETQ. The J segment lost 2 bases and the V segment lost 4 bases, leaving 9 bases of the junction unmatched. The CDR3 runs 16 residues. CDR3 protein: CASSTPRDSPYNEQFF. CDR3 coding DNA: TGCGCCAGCAGCACACCCCGGGACAGCCCCTACAATGAGCAGTTCTTC.

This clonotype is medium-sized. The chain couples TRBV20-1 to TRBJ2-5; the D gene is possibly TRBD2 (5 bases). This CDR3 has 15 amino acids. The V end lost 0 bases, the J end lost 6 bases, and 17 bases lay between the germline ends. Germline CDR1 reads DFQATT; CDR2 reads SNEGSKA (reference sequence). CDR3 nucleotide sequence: TGCAGTGCTAGAGATTTTGGACTCCACGCGCAGACCCAGTACTTC. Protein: CSARDFGLHAQTQYF.

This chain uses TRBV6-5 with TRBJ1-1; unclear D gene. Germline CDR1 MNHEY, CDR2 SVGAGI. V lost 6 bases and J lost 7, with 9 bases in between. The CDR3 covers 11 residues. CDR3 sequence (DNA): TGTGCCAGCAGAGGGCTCGATGAAGCTTTCTTT. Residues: CASRGLDEAFF.

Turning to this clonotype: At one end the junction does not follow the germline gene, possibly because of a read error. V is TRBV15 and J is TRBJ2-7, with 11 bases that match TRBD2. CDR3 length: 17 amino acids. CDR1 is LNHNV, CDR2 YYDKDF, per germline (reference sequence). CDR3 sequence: CASSRDLTGTSGYGQYF. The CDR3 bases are TGTGCCTCCAGCAGAGATTTAACCGGGACTAGCGGCTACGGGCAGTACTTC. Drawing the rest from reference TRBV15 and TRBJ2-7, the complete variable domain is DAMVIQNPRYQVTQFGKPVTLSCSQTLNHNVMYWYQQKSSQAPKLLFHYYDKDFNNEADTPDNFQSRRPNTSFCFLDIRSPGLGDTAMYLCASSRDLTGTSGYGQYFGPGTRLTVT.

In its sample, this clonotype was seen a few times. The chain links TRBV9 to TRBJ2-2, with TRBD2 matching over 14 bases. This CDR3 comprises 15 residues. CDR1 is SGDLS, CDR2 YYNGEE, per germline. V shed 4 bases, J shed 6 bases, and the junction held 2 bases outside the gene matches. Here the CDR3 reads CASSPGLAGAGELFF. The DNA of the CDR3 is TGTGCCAGCAGCCCGGGACTAGCGGGGGCCGGGGAGCTGTTTTTT.

CDR3 DNA sequence: TGTGCCAGCAGTTTTTACGGGGACACCCTAGGTGGAGAGACCCAGTACTTC. It specifies CASSFYGDTLGGETQYF. This chain uses TRBV12-3 or TRBV12-4 with TRBJ2-5, with D possibly being TRBD1 (6 bases). Trimming took off 3 bases at V and 4 bases at J, with 21 bases between the two ends. CDR3 length: 17 amino acids.

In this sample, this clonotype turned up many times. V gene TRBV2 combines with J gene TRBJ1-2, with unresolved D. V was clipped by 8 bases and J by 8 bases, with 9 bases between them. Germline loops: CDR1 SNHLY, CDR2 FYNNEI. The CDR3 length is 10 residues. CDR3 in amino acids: CASAIYGYTF. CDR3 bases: TGTGCCAGCGCTATTTACGGCTACACCTTC.

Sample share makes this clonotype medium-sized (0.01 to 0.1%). The CDR3 DNA reads TGTGCCAGCAGCTCCGCAGGGAACTATGGCTACACCTTC. Translated: CASSSAGNYGYTF. V usage is TRBV7-9 and J usage is TRBJ1-2, with TRBD1 as a possible D gene (5 bases). The CDR3 contains 13 residues. The V end lost 4 bases, the J end lost 2 bases, and 8 bases lay between the germline ends. The germline V gene has CDR1 SEHNR and CDR2 FQNEAQ (reference sequence).

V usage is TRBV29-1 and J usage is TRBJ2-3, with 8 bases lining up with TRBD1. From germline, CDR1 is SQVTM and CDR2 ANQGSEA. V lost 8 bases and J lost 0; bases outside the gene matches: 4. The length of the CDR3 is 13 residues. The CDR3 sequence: CSFRTGSTDTQYF. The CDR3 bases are TGCAGCTTCCGGACAGGGAGCACAGATACGCAGTATTTT.

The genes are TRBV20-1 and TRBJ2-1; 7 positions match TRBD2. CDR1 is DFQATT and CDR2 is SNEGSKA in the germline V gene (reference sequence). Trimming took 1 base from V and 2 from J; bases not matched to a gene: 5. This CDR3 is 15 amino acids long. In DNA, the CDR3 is TGCAGTGCTAGAGGGGCGGGAGTCACCTACAATGAGCAGTTCTTC. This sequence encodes CSARGAGVTYNEQFF.

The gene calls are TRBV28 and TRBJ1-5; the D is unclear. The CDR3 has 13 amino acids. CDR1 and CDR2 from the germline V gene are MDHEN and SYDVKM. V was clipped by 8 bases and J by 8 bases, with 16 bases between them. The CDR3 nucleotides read TGTGCCAGCCGAGGGCAGAACTTAGAGCCCCAGCATTTT. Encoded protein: CASRGQNLEPQHF.

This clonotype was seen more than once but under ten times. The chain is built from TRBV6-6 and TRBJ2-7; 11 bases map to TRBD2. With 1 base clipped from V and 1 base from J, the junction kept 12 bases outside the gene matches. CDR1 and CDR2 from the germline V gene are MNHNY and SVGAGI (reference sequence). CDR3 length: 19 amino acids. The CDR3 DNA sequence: TGTGCCAGCAGTTACTATTCCAGCCACCGACTAGCGGGATCCTACGAGCAGTACTTC. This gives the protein CASSYYSSHRLAGSYEQYF.

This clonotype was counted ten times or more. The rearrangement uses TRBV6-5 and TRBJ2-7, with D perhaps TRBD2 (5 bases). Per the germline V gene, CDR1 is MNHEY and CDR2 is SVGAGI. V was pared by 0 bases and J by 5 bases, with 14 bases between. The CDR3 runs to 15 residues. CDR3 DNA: TGTGCCAGCAGTTACTCGAGCGGATTCAGCGACGAGCAGTACTTC. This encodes CASSYSSGFSDEQYF.

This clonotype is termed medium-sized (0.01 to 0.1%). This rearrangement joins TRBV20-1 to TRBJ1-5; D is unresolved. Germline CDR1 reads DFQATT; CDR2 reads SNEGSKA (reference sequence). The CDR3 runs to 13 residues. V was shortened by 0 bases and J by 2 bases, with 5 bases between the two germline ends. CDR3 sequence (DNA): TGCAGTGCTAGAGATGGGGGCAATCAGCCCCAGCATTTT. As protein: CSARDGGNQPQHF.

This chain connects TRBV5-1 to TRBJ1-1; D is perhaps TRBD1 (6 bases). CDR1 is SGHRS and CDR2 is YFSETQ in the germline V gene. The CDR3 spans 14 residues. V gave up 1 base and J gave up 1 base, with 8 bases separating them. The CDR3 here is CASSLTGTNTEAFF. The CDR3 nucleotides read TGCGCCAGCAGCTTGACAGGGACGAACACTGAAGCTTTCTTT.

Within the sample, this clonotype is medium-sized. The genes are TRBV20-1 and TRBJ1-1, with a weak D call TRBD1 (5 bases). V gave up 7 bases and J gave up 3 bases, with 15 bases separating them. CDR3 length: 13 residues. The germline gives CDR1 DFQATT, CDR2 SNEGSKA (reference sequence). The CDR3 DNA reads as TGCAGTGTTCCGGGACGAGCGGACACTGAAGCTTTCTTT. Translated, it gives CSVPGRADTEAFF.

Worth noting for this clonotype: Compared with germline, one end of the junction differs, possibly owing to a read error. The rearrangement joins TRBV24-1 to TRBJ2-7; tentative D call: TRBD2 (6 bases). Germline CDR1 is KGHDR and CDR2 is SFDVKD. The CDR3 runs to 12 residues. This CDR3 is CATIGGRGEQDF. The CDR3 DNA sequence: TGTGCCACCATCGGAGGGCGGGGCGAGCAGGACTTC.